This T cell receptor (beta chain) was identified in a study of blood T cell repertoires in COVID-19. Whole-study context: Samples taken during acute and convalescent COVID-19 were collected in the United States, Italy and Spain. Nucleic acid was either cDNA or gDNA, and it came from T cells, B-cell-depleted T cells, or PBMCs.

The protocol was immunoSEQ multiplex PCR, while the TCRdb copy is restricted to in-frame clones and leaves out a portion. The table has more than 65,000 clones, 82% seen once; the top ten hold around 6.9%. The CDR3 covers 13 residues. J was trimmed by 7 bases and V by 5 bases; bases with no gene match: 8. In germline, CDR1 is LNHDA, CDR2 SQIVND (reference sequence). V usage is TRBV19 and J usage is TRBJ2-7; 7 bases align to TRBD1. Sequencing input: peripheral blood. This receptor was identified in a human donor in a cohort sampled during active COVID-19. This CDR3 is CASSSTGSGEQYF. CDR3 DNA sequence: TGTGCCAGTAGTTCGACAGGGTCGGGGGAGCAGTACTTC.